This TCR beta chain was sequenced in a study of CD8+CD57+ T cells in acquired aplastic anemia (dated by TCRdb to 2016 to 2019). In terms of the full investigation: A mean of 3.2 ug of DNA, ranging from roughly 0.19 to 27.4 ug, was extracted from sorted CD4+ and CD8+ cells. Mean read counts for healthy donor samples were approximately 10 million for CD4+ cells and 11.0 million for CD8+ cells. The investigation overall reported the following: About 29 CD8+ CDR3 sequences were found to be shared between patients and controls, but these sequences appeared to be highly expressed in patients and within the immunodominant clones of the patients. Between patients and healthy controls, no significant difference in CD8+ Simpson's diversity was found (P=0.060).

For CDR1 and CDR2, the germline V gene lists SGHTA and FQGNSA. A distance of 11 bases separates the germline ends of V and J, which lose 1 base and 0 bases respectively. From the cysteine through the phenylalanine, the CDR3 covers 16 amino acids. This entry keeps only the CDR3 DNA: 48 bases, framed from base 1. The study deep-sequenced TCR repertoires of sorted CD4+ and CD8+ blood T cells from severe aplastic anemia patients and healthy subjects. Ficoll-Paque density gradient centrifugation was used to isolate peripheral blood mononuclear cells. Before DNA extraction, CD4+ and CD8+ T cells were sorted with FACS or magnetic beads. Note on this clonotype: There is no known antigen for this receptor. Per-base quality was not reported, and no clone a single base away is much larger than it.

Genomic DNA was used as template for profiling of TCR beta VDJ combinations and CDR3 sequences. TCR repertoire sequencing was run on an Illumina HiSeq 2000. The paper's processing steps were these. TRBV/TRBJ rearrangement plots, CDR3 size and DJ length profiles, and Simpson's diversity index were used to assess repertoires. Whichever DNA sequence was most abundant in the deep sequencing data was defined as the immunodominant clone. CDR3 amino acid sequences were checked for sharing across subjects and were also compared against the VDJdb database and published repertoires. TCRdb reanalyzed the raw reads on its own, using fastp at Q25 for trimming and MiXCR for clone calling, and kept in-frame beta chains. Rows are unified per CDR3 protein, each entry keeping the most common DNA and genes. TCRdb, not the original authors, processed these V and J calls. This sample is represented by 150,000 to 200,000 distinct CDR3 sequences; around 60% of them were singletons. 45% of the sample is held by the ten biggest clonotypes.

Source material: sorted CD4+, CD8+, or CD8+CD57+ T cells (not recorded which) from PBMCs. This TCR was recovered from a human donor in good health. Recombination connected TRBV7-2 to TRBJ2-3, with TRBD2 as a weak D call on 6 bases. CDR3 protein: CASSLGTTLSTDTQYF. The bases are TGTGCCAGCAGCTTAGGGACTACCTTAAGCACAGATACGCAGTATTTT.